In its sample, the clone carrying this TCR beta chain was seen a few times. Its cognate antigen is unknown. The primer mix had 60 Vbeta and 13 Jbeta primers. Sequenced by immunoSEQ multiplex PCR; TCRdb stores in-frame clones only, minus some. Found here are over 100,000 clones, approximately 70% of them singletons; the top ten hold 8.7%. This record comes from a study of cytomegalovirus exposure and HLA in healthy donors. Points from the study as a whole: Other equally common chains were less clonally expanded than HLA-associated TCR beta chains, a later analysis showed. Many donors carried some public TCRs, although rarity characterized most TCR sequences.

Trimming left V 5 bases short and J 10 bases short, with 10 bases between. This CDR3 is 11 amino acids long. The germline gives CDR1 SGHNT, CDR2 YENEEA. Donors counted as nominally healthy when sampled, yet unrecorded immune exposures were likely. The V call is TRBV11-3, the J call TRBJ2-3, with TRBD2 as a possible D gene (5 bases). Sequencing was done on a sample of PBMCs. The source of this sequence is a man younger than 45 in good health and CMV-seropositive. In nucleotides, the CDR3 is TGTGCCAGCAGCGGAAGGAGGTCGCAGTATTTT. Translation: CASSGRRSQYF.